This TCR beta chain was sequenced during a study of OX40 agonist ivuxolimab in advanced cancers. Overall study results and limits: Among some nonresponders, normalized T-cell clonal expansion was also low.

The repertoire was sequenced with immunoSEQ multiplex PCR; TCRdb's copy has only in-frame clones and lacks some. The sample yields some 90,000 clones, about 90% seen once. In regard to this clone: Antigen specificity is unknown.

Germline-derived CDR1 and CDR2 are LNHDA and SQIVND (reference sequence). The CDR3 covers 13 residues. The ends were cut back, 10 bases at V and 1 base at J, with 13 bases in the middle. The chain couples TRBV19 to TRBJ1-1, with D tentatively TRBD1 (6 bases). The clonotype was recovered from an adult with an advanced solid tumor such as melanoma, head and neck, liver or kidney cancer. Sequencing was performed on CD4+ or CD8+ T cells sorted from blood, taken in a trial of the OX40 agonist ivuxolimab. The CDR3 DNA reads TGTGCCACCAGGGACACTTGGAACACTGAAGCTTTCTTT. This translates into CATRDTWNTEAFF.